Listed here is a single T cell receptor beta chain. Its antigen is unidentified. This CDR3 region has 16 residues. V was cut by 7 bases and J by 0 bases, with 17 bases left in between. Germline CDR1 and CDR2: SGHRS and YFSETQ. Researchers ran the PCR with 60 Vbeta and 13 Jbeta primers. TCRdb keeps only in-frame clones here, not all; method: immunoSEQ multiplex PCR. The data contain fewer than 200,000 clones, about 80% of them singletons. This specimen comes from a study of cytomegalovirus exposure and HLA in healthy donors. General study results and limits: Among CMV-associated TCR beta chains, most appeared HLA-restricted in a later analysis. Rare TCR sequences predominated, though certain public TCRs were found in many donors. A later analysis linked a missense variant in DCLRE1C to the trimming of TCR beta V and J genes. 87-base-pair reads could not separate some V segments, including TRBV6-2 and TRBV6-3.

V gene TRBV5-1 combines with J gene TRBJ1-3; D call uncertain. Sequenced: PBMCs. This receptor was taken from a man aged 40-50 years in good health and CMV-seronegative. The CDR3 loop reads CASATRNSVSGNTIYF. Written as DNA, the CDR3 is TGCGCCAGCGCCACCCGAAATAGCGTCTCTGGAAACACCATATATTTT. The variable domain in full, with the rest retrieved from reference TRBV5-1 and TRBJ1-3, is KAGVTQTPRYLIKTRGQQVTLSCSPISGHRSVSWYQQTPGQGLQFLFEYFSETQRNKGNFPGRFSGRQFSNSRSEMNVSTLELGDSALYLCASATRNSVSGNTIYFGEGSWLTVV.